The T cell receptor beta chain described here comes from a study of T cell clonotyping in hematopoietic cell transplantation. In the case of this clone: Its antigen is undetermined.

Germline V gene sequence: CDR1 SGHRS, CDR2 YFSETQ. This CDR3 contains 17 residues. V trimming: 3 bases; J trimming: 0 bases; junction bases outside the gene matches: 4. Clones were read by immunoSEQ multiplex PCR, and TCRdb kept only the in-frame ones, dropping some. The sample records 5,000 to 7,500 clones, around 90% being singletons. General study findings and limits: At the given depth, recipient repertoires were over 97% de novo clonotypes.

This receptor was taken from a male patient aged 40-50 years who had an allogeneic stem cell transplant from an unrelated donor, so the T cells may come from the graft donor. Some clones in this sample may be carry-over from other donors' samples. This chain connects TRBV5-1 to TRBJ2-4, with TRBD2 identical over 12 bases. The sample in question was peripheral blood mononuclear cells, obtained 100 days after allogeneic stem cell transplant. The CDR3 loop is CASSWTSGDIAKNIQYF. The CDR3 DNA reads as TGCGCCAGCAGCTGGACTAGCGGGGATATAGCCAAAAACATTCAGTACTTC.